This T cell receptor (beta chain) is drawn from a study of cytomegalovirus exposure and HLA in healthy donors. The PCR made use of 60 Vbeta and 13 Jbeta primers. The protocol was immunoSEQ multiplex PCR, while the TCRdb copy is restricted to in-frame clones and leaves out a portion. This sample has about 190,000 clones; 82% occur once, and the top ten carry about 0.84%. Germline CDR1 reads LNHDA; CDR2 reads SQIVND (reference sequence). The CDR3 has 14 amino acids. Trimming removed 8 bases at V and 0 bases at J, with 11 bases between. This clone was recorded a few times. This chain connects TRBV19 to TRBJ2-1; possible D gene TRBD2, 5 bases. The clonotype comes from a young woman in good health and CMV-seronegative. The sequencing sample was made of PBMCs. The CDR3 loop is CASGSGSSYNEQFF. CDR3 DNA sequence: TGTGCCAGTGGAAGCGGAAGCTCCTACAATGAGCAGTTCTTC.